The next 25 T cell receptor beta chains were all read from a single sample in a study of CD8 T cells in ankylosing spondylitis. TCRdb reprocessed the 5' RACE reads via MiXCR and lists one record per CDR3 protein. Of fewer than 400,000 distinct CDR3 sequences listed, 14% to 15% were seen once; the top ten hold roughly 1.1%. Sample: blood, either unsorted or a sorted T cell fraction (not recorded which). These receptors all come from a male donor with ankylosing spondylitis or in good health (not recorded which).

This chain joins TRBV5-4 and TRBJ2-1, with 7 bases lining up with TRBD1. CDR3 length: 14 amino acids. Germline lookup yields CDR1 SGHNT and CDR2 YYREEE (reference sequence). The J segment lost 4 bases and the V segment lost 4 bases, leaving 5 bases of the junction unmatched. The CDR3 spells CASSPGTEYNEQFF. In nucleotides, the CDR3 is TGTGCCAGCAGCCCAGGGACAGAGTACAATGAGCAGTTCTTC.

This chain uses TRBV12-3 or TRBV12-4 with TRBJ2-2; possibly TRBD2 for D (6 bases). The CDR3 has 15 residues. V was trimmed by 7 bases and J by 8 bases, leaving 20 bases between them. CDR3 sequence reads: CASISGPLARGELFF. The CDR3 nucleotides read TGTGCCAGCATCTCGGGACCTCTAGCGCGTGGGGAGCTGTTTTTT.

This clonotype was detected ten times or more. The rearrangement joins TRBV5-1 to TRBJ2-1, with 10 positions matching TRBD2. The V gene end was trimmed by 0 bases and the J gene end by 7 bases; junction bases not matched to a gene: 4. This CDR3 has 15 amino acids. CDR1 is SGHRS and CDR2 is YFSETQ in the germline V gene. CDR3 sequence reads: CASSLAIAGGNEQFF. CDR3 bases: TGCGCCAGCAGCTTGGCTATAGCGGGAGGAAATGAGCAGTTCTTC.

The sample holds a few counts of this clonotype. The chain is built from TRBV7-8 and TRBJ2-7; tentatively, D is TRBD1 or TRBD2 (5 bases each). This CDR3 contains 12 residues. Germline V gives CDR1 SGHVS, CDR2 FQNEAQ. Trimming removed 5 bases from V and 5 bases from J, with 10 bases in between. The CDR3 loop is CASSHLGDEQYF. For the CDR3, the DNA is TGTGCCAGCAGCCACCTGGGGGACGAGCAGTACTTC.

The table lists this clonotype with a few counts. V is TRBV3-1 and J is TRBJ2-7; D remains ambiguous. Trimming took off 0 bases at V and 0 bases at J, with 6 bases between the two ends. There are 14 residues in the CDR3. The V gene's germline CDR1 is LGHDT and CDR2 YNNKEL (reference sequence). CDR3 nucleotide sequence: TGTGCCAGCAGCCAAGAAGTTGCCTCCTACGAGCAGTACTTC. This sequence encodes CASSQEVASYEQYF.

The rearrangement joins TRBV4-1 to TRBJ1-1; the D is unclear. Trimming cost V 3 bases and J 0 bases, with 23 bases left between them. The CDR3 is 19 amino acids. From germline, CDR1 is MGHRA and CDR2 YSYEKL. The CDR3 region has the DNA TGCGCCAGCAGCCACGCGACGGTTAGACTGGGCTTCATGAACACTGAAGCTTTCTTT. Translated, it gives CASSHATVRLGFMNTEAFF.

The sample holds a few counts of this clonotype. This chain links TRBV4-1 with TRBJ1-1, with D hard to call. The CDR3 runs to 14 residues. The V gene lost 1 base and the J gene lost 2 bases, with 8 bases spanning the gap. Germline lookup yields CDR1 MGHRA and CDR2 YSYEKL. The CDR3 DNA reads as TGCGCCAGCAGCCAAGTAGGGTCTAACACTGAAGCTTTCTTT. Protein product: CASSQVGSNTEAFF.

This clonotype showed up just a few times. V usage is TRBV27 and J usage is TRBJ2-2; tentative D call: TRBD1 (6 bases). V was trimmed by 7 bases and J by 2 bases, leaving 8 bases between them. Germline V gives CDR1 MNHEY, CDR2 SMNVEV (reference sequence). There are 13 residues in the CDR3. CDR3 nucleotide sequence: TGTGCCAGCAAGGGACAAAACACCGGGGAGCTGTTTTTT. This sequence encodes CASKGQNTGELFF.

The V and J genes are TRBV20-1 and TRBJ1-1, with D possibly TRBD1 on 6 matching bases. The CDR3 is 16 amino acids. Trimming removed 6 bases at V and 0 bases at J, with 20 bases between. Germline lookup yields CDR1 DFQATT and CDR2 SNEGSKA (reference sequence). The CDR3 reads CSAERGASVVNTEAFF. CDR3 DNA: TGCAGTGCCGAGAGGGGGGCTTCAGTAGTGAACACTGAAGCTTTCTTT.

Ten or more counts support this clonotype. The chain uses TRBV29-1 and TRBJ2-2; 7 nucleotides align to TRBD1. The trim removed 5 bases at V and 6 bases at J, leaving 3 bases unmatched. This CDR3 region has 12 residues. The germline gives CDR1 SQVTM, CDR2 ANQGSEA. The chain's CDR3 is CSVYRGSGELFF. CDR3 DNA: TGCAGCGTTTACAGGGGTTCCGGGGAGCTGTTTTTT.

With respect to this clonotype: A read error may account for a junction end that differs from germline. CDR3 protein: CASSATEWRIIF. CDR3 bases: TGTGCCAGCAGCGCGACCGAGTGGCGGATTATCTTC. The gene calls are TRBV9 and TRBJ2-1; no clear D gene. Germline CDR1 and CDR2: SGDLS and YYNGEE. The CDR3 sequence is 12 residues long. The full variable domain, in which reference TRBV9 and TRBJ2-1 provide the parts outside the CDR3, is DSGVTQTPKHLITATGQRVTLRCSPRSGDLSVYWYQQSLDQGLQFLIQYYNGEERAKGNILERFSAQQFPDLHSELNLSSLELGDSALYFCASSATEWRIIFGPGTRLTVL.

This clonotype was observed a handful of times. This chain links TRBV18 with TRBJ2-7; no reliable D call. There are 13 residues in the CDR3. Germline CDR1 is KGHSH and CDR2 is LQKENI. Trimming left V 3 bases short and J 5 bases short, with 11 bases between. This chain's CDR3 is CASSPTVENEQYF. The CDR3 DNA reads TGTGCCAGCTCACCGACGGTAGAGAACGAGCAGTACTTC.

In this sample, this clonotype turned up many times. The chain is built from TRBV20-1 and TRBJ2-5; D is perhaps TRBD1 or TRBD2 (5 bases each). The CDR3 runs to 12 residues. V lost 1 base and J 5 bases, leaving 8 bases between the germline ends. Germline CDR1 DFQATT, CDR2 SNEGSKA (reference sequence). CDR3 loop: CSARVGVETQYF. The CDR3 nucleotides read TGCAGTGCTAGAGTGGGGGTCGAGACCCAGTACTTC.

This clonotype has just a few counts. The rearrangement joins TRBV11-2 to TRBJ1-5, with D uncertain. Trimming cost V 0 bases and J 2 bases, with 8 bases left between them. Germline V gene data show CDR1 as SGHAT and CDR2 as FQNNGV. The CDR3 spans 15 residues. The CDR3 spells CASSLDGVGNQPQHF. As DNA, the CDR3 is TGTGCCAGCAGCTTAGATGGGGTTGGCAATCAGCCCCAGCATTTT.

A few counts support this clonotype. V is TRBV29-1 and J is TRBJ1-1; TRBD1 matches at 7 bases. The V segment lost 7 bases and the J segment 0 bases; nucleotides outside the gene matches: 14. The CDR3 has 16 residues. In germline, CDR1 is SQVTM, CDR2 ANQGSEA. This CDR3 reads CSAMRPRGGMNTEAFF. The DNA for the CDR3 is TGCAGCGCCATGAGGCCCAGGGGGGGGATGAACACTGAAGCTTTCTTT.

Ten or more counts support this clonotype. CDR3 sequence reads: CASSREGTEAFF. The CDR3, as DNA: TGTGCCAGCAGCCGTGAGGGCACTGAAGCTTTCTTT. This chain uses TRBV12-3 or TRBV12-4 with TRBJ1-1; D gene unclear. CDR3 size: 12 residues. Trimming left V 6 bases short and J 4 bases short, with 9 bases between.

The chain has TRBV7-2 and TRBJ2-7; 7 bases agree with TRBD2. Trimming cost V 0 bases and J 1 base; bases outside gene matches: 3. The CDR3 runs 15 residues. CDR1 and CDR2 from the germline V gene are SGHTA and FQGNSA. The CDR3 loop reads CASSLARLASYEQYF. DNA for the CDR3: TGTGCCAGCAGCTTAGCAAGACTAGCTTCCTACGAGCAGTACTTC.

This clonotype was recorded many times. The chain recombines TRBV20-1 with TRBJ2-1; D remains ambiguous. The CDR3 has 10 amino acids. The ends were cut back, 6 bases at V and 5 bases at J, with 5 bases in the middle. Germline assignment: CDR1 DFQATT and CDR2 SNEGSKA (reference sequence). The CDR3 reads CSASDNEQFF. The CDR3 nucleotides are TGCAGTGCGTCGGACAATGAGCAGTTCTTC.

This clonotype was detected only a few times. The chain joins TRBV7-8 to TRBJ2-3; possibly TRBD1 for D (6 bases). From germline, CDR1 is SGHVS and CDR2 FQNEAQ. The CDR3 sequence is 14 residues long. The V end was cut by 5 bases, the J end by 3 bases, with 12 bases between. In DNA, the CDR3 is TGTGCCAGCAGCGAATCTACAGGGACAGATACGCAGTATTTT. Translation: CASSESTGTDTQYF.

The chain links TRBV12-5 to TRBJ2-1; perhaps D is TRBD1 or TRBD2 (6 bases each). Germline V lookup: CDR1 LGHNT, CDR2 FRNRAP. The V gene lost 3 bases and the J gene lost 4 bases, with 13 bases spanning the gap. There are 15 residues in the CDR3. The CDR3 loop is CASGFSRGVYNEQFF. The DNA of the CDR3 is TGTGCTAGTGGTTTTTCAAGGGGGGTTTACAATGAGCAGTTCTTC. Full variable domain (remainder filled in from reference TRBV12-5 and TRBJ2-1): DARVTQTPRHKVTEMGQEVTMRCQPILGHNTVFWYRQTMMQGLELLAYFRNRAPLDDSGMPKDRFSAEMPDATLATLKIQPSEPRDSAVYFCASGFSRGVYNEQFFGPGTRLTVL.

This clonotype has only a few counts. The V and J genes are TRBV10-3 and TRBJ2-6; D is ambiguous. Trimming left V 2 bases short and J 0 bases short, with 8 bases between. Germline CDR1 ENHRY, CDR2 SYGVKD. The CDR3 is 16 amino acids. CDR3 bases: TGTGCCATCAGTGAGGTGGAGCGCTCTGGGGCCAACGTCCTGACTTTC. Residues: CAISEVERSGANVLTF.

This clonotype was seen repeatedly, ten times or more. The genes are TRBV12-3 or TRBV12-4 and TRBJ1-2; D may be TRBD1 (5 bases). Trimming pared 5 bases from V and 4 bases from J, leaving 14 bases between. The CDR3 has 14 amino acids. In nucleotides, the CDR3 is TGTGCCAGCAGTGTAGGGACCGCAAGCTATGGCTACACCTTC. Translating it yields CASSVGTASYGYTF.

This clonotype was counted many times. The genes are TRBV30 and TRBJ1-2; D possibly corresponds to TRBD1 (6 bases). The CDR3 consists of 15 residues. CDR1 GTSNPN and CDR2 SVGIG come from the germline V gene (reference sequence). With 5 bases removed from V and 13 bases from J, the gap between germline ends came to 29 bases. CDR3 region: CAWGPAGGRAYVGTF. Here the CDR3 DNA reads TGTGCCTGGGGACCAGCGGGGGGCCGCGCCTATGTGGGCACCTTC.

Only a few counts were recorded for this clonotype. The chain has TRBV12-3 or TRBV12-4 and TRBJ1-4; D gene ambiguous. Trimming left V 2 bases short and J 4 bases short, with 8 bases between. The CDR3 covers 14 residues. The CDR3 loop reads CASSLWENNEKLFF. Written as DNA, the CDR3 is TGTGCCAGCAGTTTATGGGAAAATAATGAAAAACTGTTTTTT.

V is TRBV3-1 and J is TRBJ2-7, with 8 bases identical to TRBD2. There are 15 residues in the CDR3. Germline V CDR1 and CDR2: LGHDT, YNNKEL (reference sequence). The trim removed 1 base at V and 3 bases at J, leaving 5 bases unmatched. The CDR3 loop reads CASSQVASGYYEQYF. DNA for the CDR3: TGTGCCAGCAGCCAAGTGGCTAGCGGGTACTACGAGCAGTACTTC.